This T cell receptor (beta chain) was sequenced in a study of T cells after yellow fever vaccination (dated by TCRdb to about 2019). Concerning the study at large: The SMART-Seq v4 Ultra Low Input RNA kit was used to prepare libraries from fractions with low cell numbers. Bulk PBMC replicates and cell subsets were isolated from blood drawn at multiple timepoints before and after both primary and secondary immunization. To follow T-cell clones before and after both primary and booster YFV17D yellow fever vaccination, bulk TCR alpha and beta repertoires underwent longitudinal sequencing. Two healthy male donors made up the cohort, one aged 18 to 30 years and the other aged 30 to 40 years. Overall study results and their limits: Because the study included only a couple of donors, the extent to which the findings can be generalized is limited. Computational filtering was required because FACS-sorted repertoires could contain abundant contaminating clonotypes from the bulk population. A small share of clonotypes occurred in both CD4 and CD8 compartments, likely arising from convergent recombination. Compared with the primary T-cell response, the secondary T-cell response was weaker but faster, peaking on day 5 rather than day 15. Most clones expanded after primary vaccination (96% of CD4 and 88% of CD8) were re-detected after the booster, suggesting that broad memory maintenance occurred.

TCRdb names Illumina NovaSeq 6000 as the instrument used. Synthesis of TCR cDNA relied on 5'RACE template switching, a step that introduced a universal primer site along with unique molecular identifiers. Priming of cDNA synthesis was performed from both the TCR alpha and TCR beta constant segments. Libraries were amplified in two PCR steps, with sample barcodes and sequencing adapters added in the second step. Sequencing of libraries was done on Illumina HiSeq 2500 (2x100 bp) or NovaSeq (2x150 bp). As for the authors' bioinformatics: Demultiplexing of reads and collapsing into UMI consensus sequences were performed with MIGEC, and V(D)J alignment was carried out with MiXCR. Clonotypes responding to the vaccine were identified with edgeR on replicate PBMC samples, with the criteria of FDR below 0.01 and a log2 fold change above 5 up to day 15. Each bulk clonotype received a CD4 or CD8 identity based on whether the sequenced CD4 or CD8 repertoire contained that clonotype at higher abundance. TCRdb reran the public reads through fastp at Q25 and MiXCR, keeping productive beta chains. Identical CDR3 proteins give one entry, which carries the most common genes and DNA. TCRdb, rather than the study authors, made the V and J calls. The sample profile shows 100,000 to 150,000 distinct CDR3 sequences; 8% to 10% of them were found once. 40% of the sample rests with the top ten.

Read against the paper, the sample's treatment or condition label means: live attenuated yellow fever vaccine strain. PBMCs were isolated from peripheral blood using a standard Ficoll-Paque protocol. Dynabeads CD4 and CD8 positive selection kits were used to isolate the CD4 and CD8 T-cell fractions. TriZol was used to extract RNA from bulk PBMCs, CD4 and CD8 fractions, and dextramer-positive and dextramer-negative fractions. From the cysteine through the phenylalanine, the CDR3 covers 14 amino acids. The entry retains the CDR3 DNA only, 42 bases that are in frame from base 1. Based on the germline V gene, the CDR1 and CDR2 sequences are SGHDN and FVKESK. Trimming costs V 3 bases and J 8 bases, and their ends lie 13 bases apart. As concerns this clonotype: This clone's antigen is unknown. No much larger clone exists at a distance of one base, and base qualities are not known.

The rearrangement combines TRBV14 with TRBJ1-4; perhaps TRBD1 is the D gene, with 5 bases matching. Sequencing used CD8+ T cells sorted from PBMCs, obtained on the day of the yellow fever booster vaccination. This sequence originates from a man between 18 and 29 years old who received the YFV17D yellow fever vaccine. This receptor has the CDR3 CASSHGDGGEKLFF. The nucleotide sequence reads as follows: TGTGCCAGCAGCCACGGGGACGGCGGGGAAAAACTGTTTTTT.